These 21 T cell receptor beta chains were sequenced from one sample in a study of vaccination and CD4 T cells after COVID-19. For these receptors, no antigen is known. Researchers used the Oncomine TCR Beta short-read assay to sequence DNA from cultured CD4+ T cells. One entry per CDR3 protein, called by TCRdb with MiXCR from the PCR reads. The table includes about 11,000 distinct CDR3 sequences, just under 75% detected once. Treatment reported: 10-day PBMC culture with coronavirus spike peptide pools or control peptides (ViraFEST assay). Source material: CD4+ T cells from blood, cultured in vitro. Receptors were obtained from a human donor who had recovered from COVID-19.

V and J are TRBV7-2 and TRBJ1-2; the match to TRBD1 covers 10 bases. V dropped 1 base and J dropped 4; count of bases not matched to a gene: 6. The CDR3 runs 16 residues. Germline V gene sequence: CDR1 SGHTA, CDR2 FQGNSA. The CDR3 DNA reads TGTGCCAGCAGCTTAGAGATGACAGGGGGCGGCTATGGCTACACCTTC. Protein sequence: CASSLEMTGGGYGYTF.

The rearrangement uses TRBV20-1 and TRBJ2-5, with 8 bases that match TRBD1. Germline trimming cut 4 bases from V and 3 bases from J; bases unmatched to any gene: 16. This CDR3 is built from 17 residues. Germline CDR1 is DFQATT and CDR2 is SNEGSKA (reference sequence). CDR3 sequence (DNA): TGCAGTGCTAAAGGGGGACAGGTAATCTTTCGAGAAGAGACCCAGTACTTC. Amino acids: CSAKGGQVIFREETQYF.

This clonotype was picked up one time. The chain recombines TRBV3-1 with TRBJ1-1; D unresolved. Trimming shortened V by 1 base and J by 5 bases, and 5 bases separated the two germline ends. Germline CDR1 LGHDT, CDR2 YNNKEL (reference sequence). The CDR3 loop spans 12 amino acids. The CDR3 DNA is TGTGCCAGCAGCCAAGTTGGTACTGAAGCTTTCTTT. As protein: CASSQVGTEAFF.

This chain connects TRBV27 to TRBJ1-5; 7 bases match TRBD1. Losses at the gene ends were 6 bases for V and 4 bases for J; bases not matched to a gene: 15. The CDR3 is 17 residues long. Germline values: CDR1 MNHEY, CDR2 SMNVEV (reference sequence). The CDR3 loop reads CASSLNPRGVPNQPQHF. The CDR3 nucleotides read TGTGCCAGCAGCCTTAACCCCAGGGGGGTCCCGAATCAGCCCCAGCATTTT.

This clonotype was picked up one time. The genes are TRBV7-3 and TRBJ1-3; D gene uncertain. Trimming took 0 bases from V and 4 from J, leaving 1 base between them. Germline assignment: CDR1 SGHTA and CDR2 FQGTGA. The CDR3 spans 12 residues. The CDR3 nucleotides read TGTGCCAGCAGCTTAACGGGAAACACCATATATTTT. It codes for CASSLTGNTIYF.

The CDR3 loop reads CASSLHGSINTEAFF. The CDR3 region has the DNA TGTGCCAGCAGCCTACATGGGAGTATAAACACTGAAGCTTTCTTT. The chain employs TRBV28 and TRBJ1-1; no reliable D call. Germline CDR1 and CDR2: MDHEN and SYDVKM. This CDR3 comprises 15 residues. V was trimmed by 6 bases and J by 2 bases, leaving 16 bases between them. Looking up the rest from reference TRBV28 and TRBJ1-1 gives the full variable domain: DVKVTQSSRYLVKRTGEKVFLECVQDMDHENMFWYRQDPGLGLRLIYFSYDVKMKEKGDIPEGYSVSREKKERFSLILESASTNQTSMYLCASSLHGSINTEAFFGQGTRLTVV.

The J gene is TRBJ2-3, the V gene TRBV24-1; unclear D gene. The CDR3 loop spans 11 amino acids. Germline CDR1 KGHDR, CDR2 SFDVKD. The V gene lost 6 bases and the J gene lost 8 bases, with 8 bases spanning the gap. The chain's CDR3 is CATSLLGTQYF. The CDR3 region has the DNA TGTGCCACCAGTCTCCTAGGTACGCAGTATTTT.

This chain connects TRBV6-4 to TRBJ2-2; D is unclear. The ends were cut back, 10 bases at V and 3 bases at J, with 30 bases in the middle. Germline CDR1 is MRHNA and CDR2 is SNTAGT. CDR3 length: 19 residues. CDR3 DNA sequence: TGTGCCACCATACCCTCCCCAATGGGCCTCAGAACGGACACCGGGGAGCTGTTTTTT. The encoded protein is CATIPSPMGLRTDTGELFF.

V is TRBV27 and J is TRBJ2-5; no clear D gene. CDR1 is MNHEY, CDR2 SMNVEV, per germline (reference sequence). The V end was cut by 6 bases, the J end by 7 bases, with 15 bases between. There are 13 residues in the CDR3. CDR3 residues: CASRQPGVGTQYF. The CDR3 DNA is TGTGCCAGCAGACAACCTGGGGTTGGGACCCAGTACTTC.

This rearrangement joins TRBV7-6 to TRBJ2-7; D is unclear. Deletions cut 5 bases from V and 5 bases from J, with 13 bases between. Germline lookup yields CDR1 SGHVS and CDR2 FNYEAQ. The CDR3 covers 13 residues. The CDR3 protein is CASSRVTGHEQYF. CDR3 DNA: TGTGCCAGCAGCCGAGTGACGGGCCACGAGCAGTACTTC.

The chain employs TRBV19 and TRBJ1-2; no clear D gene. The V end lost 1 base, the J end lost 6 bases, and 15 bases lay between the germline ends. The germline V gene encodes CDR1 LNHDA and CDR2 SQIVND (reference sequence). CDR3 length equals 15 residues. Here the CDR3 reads CASSIVARKTHGYTF. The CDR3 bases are TGTGCCAGTAGTATAGTTGCCAGGAAAACCCATGGCTACACCTTC.

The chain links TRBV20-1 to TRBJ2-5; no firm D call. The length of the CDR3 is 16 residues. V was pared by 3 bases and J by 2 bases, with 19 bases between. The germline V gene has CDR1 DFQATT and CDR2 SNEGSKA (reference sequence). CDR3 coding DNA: TGCAGTGCTAGCTTGGGCCTAGTTTCAGGACAAGAGACCCAGTACTTC. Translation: CSASLGLVSGQETQYF.

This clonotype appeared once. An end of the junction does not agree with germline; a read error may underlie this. In DNA, the CDR3 is TGCAGCGCTAATATGGGCAATGAGCAGTTCTTC. Encoded protein: CSANMGNEQFF. The chain is built from TRBV20-1 and TRBJ2-1; no clear D gene. Germline-derived CDR1 and CDR2 are DFQATT and SNEGSKA (reference sequence). The CDR3 extends over 11 amino acids.

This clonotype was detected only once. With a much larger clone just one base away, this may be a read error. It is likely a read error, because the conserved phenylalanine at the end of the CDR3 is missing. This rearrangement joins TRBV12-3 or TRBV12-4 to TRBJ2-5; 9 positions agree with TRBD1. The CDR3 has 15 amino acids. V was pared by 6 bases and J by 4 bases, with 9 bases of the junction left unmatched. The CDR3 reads CASSLTGGFLETQYL. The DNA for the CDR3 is TGTGCCAGCAGCTTAACAGGGGGCTTTTTAGAGACCCAGTACTTA.

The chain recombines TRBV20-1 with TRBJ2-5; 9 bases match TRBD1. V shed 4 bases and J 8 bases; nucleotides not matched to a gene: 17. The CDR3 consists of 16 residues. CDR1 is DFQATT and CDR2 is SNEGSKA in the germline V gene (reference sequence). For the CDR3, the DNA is TGCAGTGCTATATCCGGGACAGGGATAAGAGATAAAACCCAGTACTTC. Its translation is CSAISGTGIRDKTQYF.

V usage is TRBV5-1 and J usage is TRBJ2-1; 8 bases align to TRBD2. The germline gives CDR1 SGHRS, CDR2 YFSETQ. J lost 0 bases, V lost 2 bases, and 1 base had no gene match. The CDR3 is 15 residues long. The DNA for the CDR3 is TGCGCCAGCAGCTTAAGCGGGGGCTCCTACAATGAGCAGTTCTTC. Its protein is CASSLSGGSYNEQFF.

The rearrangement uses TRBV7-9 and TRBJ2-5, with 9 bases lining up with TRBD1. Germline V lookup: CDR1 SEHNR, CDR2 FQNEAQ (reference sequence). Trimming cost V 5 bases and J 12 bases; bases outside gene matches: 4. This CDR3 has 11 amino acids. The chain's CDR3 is CASSTGGGEYF. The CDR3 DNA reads TGTGCCAGCAGCACAGGGGGCGGGGAGTACTTC.

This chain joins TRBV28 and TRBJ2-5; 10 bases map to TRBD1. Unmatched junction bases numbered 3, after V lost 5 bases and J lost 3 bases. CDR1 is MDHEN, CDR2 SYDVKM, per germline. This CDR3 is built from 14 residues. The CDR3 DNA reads TGTGCCAGCAGTGTGGACAGGGGGAAAGAGACCCAGTACTTC. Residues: CASSVDRGKETQYF.

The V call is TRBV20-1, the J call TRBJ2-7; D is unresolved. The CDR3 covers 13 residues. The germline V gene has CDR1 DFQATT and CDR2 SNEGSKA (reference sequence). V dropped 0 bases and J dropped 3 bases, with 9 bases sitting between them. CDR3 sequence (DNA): TGCAGTGCTAGAGAGCAAAGCGACTACGAGCAGTACTTC. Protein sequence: CSAREQSDYEQYF.

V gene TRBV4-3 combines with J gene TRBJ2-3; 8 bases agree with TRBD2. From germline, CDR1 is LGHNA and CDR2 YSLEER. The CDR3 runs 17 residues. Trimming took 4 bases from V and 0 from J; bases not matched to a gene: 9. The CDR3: CASSRKRLATSTDTQYF. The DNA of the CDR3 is TGCGCCAGCAGCCGCAAGAGACTAGCGACTAGCACAGATACGCAGTATTTT.

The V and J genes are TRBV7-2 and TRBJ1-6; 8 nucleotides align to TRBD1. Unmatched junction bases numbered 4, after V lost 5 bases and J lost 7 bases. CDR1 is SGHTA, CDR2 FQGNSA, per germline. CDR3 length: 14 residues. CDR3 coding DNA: TGTGCCAGCAGCAGGACAGGGAACAATTCACCCCTCCACTTT. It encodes CASSRTGNNSPLHF.